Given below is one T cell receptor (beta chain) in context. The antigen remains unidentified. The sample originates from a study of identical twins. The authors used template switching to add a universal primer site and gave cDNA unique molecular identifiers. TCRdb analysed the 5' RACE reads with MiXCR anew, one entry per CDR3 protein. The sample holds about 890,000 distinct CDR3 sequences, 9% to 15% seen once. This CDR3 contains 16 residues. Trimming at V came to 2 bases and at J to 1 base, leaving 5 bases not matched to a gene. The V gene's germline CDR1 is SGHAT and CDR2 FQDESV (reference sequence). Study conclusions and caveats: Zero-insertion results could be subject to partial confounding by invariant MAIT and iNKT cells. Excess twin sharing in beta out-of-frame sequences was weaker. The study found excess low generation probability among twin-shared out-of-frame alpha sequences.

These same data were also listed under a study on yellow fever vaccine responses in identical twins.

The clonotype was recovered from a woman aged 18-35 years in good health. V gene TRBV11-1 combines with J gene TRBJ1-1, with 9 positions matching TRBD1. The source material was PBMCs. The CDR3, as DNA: TGTGCCAGCAGCTTACCCTTACAGGGGGCGAACACTGAAGCTTTCTTT. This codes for CASSLPLQGANTEAFF.